These 26 T cell receptor beta chains were all obtained from the same sample, sequenced in a study of cytomegalovirus exposure and HLA in healthy donors (dated 2017 in TCRdb). Receptor libraries were prepared by the immunoSEQ multiplex PCR assay. For the multiplex PCR, a mixture combining 60 forward primers for TCR Vbeta segments and 13 reverse primers for TCR Jbeta segments was used. TCRdb obtained this table from immuneACCESS and retained in-frame rearrangements with V and J assigned. These tables miss some clones; where compared with another copy, unresolved V genes account for less than half of the shortfall, and the remainder is unexplained. The sample table holds 65,000 to 90,000 clones, of which approximately 81% were seen once. The ten largest clones take up around 8.9% of the sample. Source material: PBMCs. All receptors derive from a woman in her thirties or forties in good health and CMV-seropositive.

The V gene is TRBV4-1, the J gene TRBJ2-5; 7 bases fit TRBD1. TRBJ2-7 explains the end of the DNA better; the J call may be wrong. The CDR3 extends over 15 amino acids. Germline V CDR1 and CDR2: MGHRA, YSYEKL. The CDR3 is CASSQEDRRSYEQYF. CDR3 nucleotide sequence: TGCGCCAGCAGCCAAGAGGACAGGCGATCCTACGAGCAGTACTTC.

The V call is TRBV18, the J call TRBJ2-5, with 7 bases lining up with TRBD1. Germline CDR1 KGHSH, CDR2 LQKENI. The CDR3 has 13 amino acids. Trimming cost V 3 bases and J 4 bases; bases outside gene matches: 2. The CDR3 loop is CASSPGQLETQYF. In DNA form, the CDR3 reads TGTGCCAGCTCACCGGGACAGTTAGAGACCCAGTACTTC.

The chain joins TRBV27 to TRBJ1-3; no firm D call. This CDR3 is 14 amino acids long. Germline CDR1 and CDR2: MNHEY and SMNVEV (reference sequence). Trimming took 2 bases from V and 0 from J, leaving 5 bases between them. The CDR3 DNA is TGTGCCAGCAGTTTAAGTAGCTCTGGAAACACCATATATTTT. Translated, it gives CASSLSSSGNTIYF.

The chain couples TRBV15 to TRBJ1-2; weak D call: TRBD1 (5 bases). Looked up from germline, CDR1 is LNHNV and CDR2 is YYDKDF (reference sequence). This CDR3 contains 14 residues. The V end was cut by 0 bases, the J end by 4 bases, with 9 bases between. The CDR3 loop reads CATSREGRVYGYTF. In DNA, the CDR3 is TGTGCCACCAGCAGAGAGGGCAGGGTCTATGGCTACACCTTC.

This clone was seen a handful of times. Compared with germline, one end of the junction differs, possibly owing to a read error. V usage is TRBV7-9 and J usage is TRBJ2-7, with 9 bases identical to TRBD1. The CDR3 runs to 12 residues. The germline V gene encodes CDR1 SEHNR and CDR2 FQNEAQ (reference sequence). CDR3 in amino acids: CSSSRTGDEQYF. The CDR3 nucleotides read TGTTCCAGCAGCAGGACAGGGGACGAGCAGTACTTC.

The chain links TRBV5-4 to TRBJ2-5; TRBD1 aligns across 10 bases. Trimming cost V 4 bases and J 5 bases; bases outside gene matches: 11. The length of the CDR3 is 16 residues. Germline CDR1 reads SGHNT; CDR2 reads YYREEE (reference sequence). CDR3 amino acids: CASSQGGTGVGETQYF. CDR3 nucleotide sequence: TGTGCCAGCAGCCAGGGGGGGACAGGGGTCGGGGAGACCCAGTACTTC.

This chain links TRBV19 with TRBJ1-2; possible D gene TRBD1, 6 bases. The germline V gene encodes CDR1 LNHDA and CDR2 SQIVND (reference sequence). The CDR3 sequence is 13 residues long. The ends were cut back, 4 bases at V and 5 bases at J, with 11 bases in the middle. This chain's CDR3 is CASSTGRGYGYTF. The DNA of the CDR3 is TGTGCCAGTAGTACTGGCAGGGGTTATGGCTACACCTTC.

V and J are TRBV11-2 and TRBJ2-1; 10 nucleotides match TRBD1. J gave up 7 bases and V 5 bases, and 5 bases lay outside the gene matches. This CDR3 is built from 14 residues. Germline CDR1 SGHAT, CDR2 FQNNGV. The CDR3 here is CASSTWTGGNEQFF. CDR3 DNA sequence: TGTGCCAGCAGCACCTGGACAGGGGGGAATGAGCAGTTCTTC.

This clone was picked up a small number of times. This chain connects TRBV5-1 to TRBJ2-3, with a tentative D call TRBD1 (5 bases). V lost 4 bases, J lost 2 bases, and 8 bases lay in between. CDR1 and CDR2 (germline): SGHRS, YFSETQ. The CDR3 spans 13 residues. CDR3 loop: CASSPDNTDTQYF. In nucleotides, the CDR3 is TGCGCCAGCAGCCCGGACAACACAGATACGCAGTATTTT.

The chain recombines TRBV28 with TRBJ2-3; TRBD2 aligns across 7 bases. The CDR3 consists of 17 residues. V lost 3 bases to trimming and J lost 4 bases; unmatched junction nucleotides: 13. The germline V gene encodes CDR1 MDHEN and CDR2 SYDVKM. CDR3 sequence reads: CASSLPAGVQVADTQYF. In nucleotides, the CDR3 is TGTGCCAGCAGTTTGCCCGCGGGGGTCCAGGTGGCAGATACGCAGTATTTT.

The chain recombines TRBV7-9 with TRBJ1-4, with D perhaps TRBD1 (5 bases). CDR1 and CDR2 (germline): SEHNR, FQNEAQ (reference sequence). V was clipped by 6 bases and J by 10 bases, with 21 bases between them. The CDR3 runs to 15 residues. CDR3 amino acids: CASSLGGVRQSKLFF. Here the CDR3 DNA reads TGTGCCAGCAGTCTCGGAGGGGTACGACAGTCAAAACTGTTTTTT.

The rearrangement joins TRBV19 to TRBJ2-2; 8 bases agree with TRBD2. The CDR3 has 17 residues. V was clipped by 5 bases and J by 5 bases; unmatched bases: 13. The germline CDR1 and CDR2 sequences are LNHDA and SQIVND (reference sequence). The CDR3 is CASSPYSSGGVTGELFF. DNA of the CDR3: TGTGCCAGTAGTCCCTATTCCAGCGGGGGTGTGACCGGGGAGCTGTTTTTT.

This clone was seen just once. This sequence joins TRBV6-5 and TRBJ2-7; 9 nucleotides agree with TRBD2. The V gene's germline CDR1 is MNHEY and CDR2 SVGAGI. J gave up 4 bases and V 0 bases, and 4 bases lay outside the gene matches. The CDR3 has 15 amino acids. CDR3 coding DNA: TGTGCCAGCAGTTACTCGGGACTAGCTAAGTACGAGCAGTACTTC. The encoded protein is CASSYSGLAKYEQYF.

The gene calls are TRBV11-3 and TRBJ2-2; tentative D call: TRBD1 (7 bases). Trimming left V 5 bases short and J 3 bases short, with 16 bases between. CDR1 is SGHNT and CDR2 is YENEEA in the germline V gene. The CDR3 extends over 16 amino acids. The CDR3 protein is CASSPGGTVHTGELFF. The CDR3 bases are TGTGCCAGCAGCCCTGGGGGGACAGTCCACACCGGGGAGCTGTTTTTT.

V is TRBV9 and J is TRBJ2-3; a possible D gene is TRBD1 (6 bases). Germline assignment: CDR1 SGDLS and CDR2 YYNGEE. V was clipped by 0 bases and J by 11 bases, with 16 bases between them. This CDR3 comprises 14 residues. The CDR3 here is CASSVEGELRRQYF. In nucleotides, the CDR3 is TGTGCCAGCAGCGTAGAGGGGGAGCTTAGGAGGCAGTATTTT.

The rearrangement links TRBV7-2 to TRBJ2-2, with D possibly matching TRBD2 (7 bases). This CDR3 has 16 residues. With 1 base removed from V and 5 bases from J, the gap between germline ends came to 14 bases. The germline V gene encodes CDR1 SGHTA and CDR2 FQGNSA. For the CDR3, the DNA is TGTGCCAGCAGCTTAGGGGGAGGGGGGAGGACCGGGGAGCTGTTTTTT. It is translated as CASSLGGGGRTGELFF.

The count of this clone is one. The chain carries TRBV4-3 and TRBJ2-7; possibly TRBD1 for D (6 bases). This CDR3 has 15 residues. Germline V gene lookup returns CDR1 LGHNA and CDR2 YSLEER. V lost 0 bases and J 0 bases, leaving 9 bases between the germline ends. The DNA for the CDR3 is TGCGCCAGCAGCCAAGAAGGGACACTCTCCTACGAGCAGTACTTC. Protein sequence: CASSQEGTLSYEQYF.

This chain connects TRBV27 to TRBJ1-6; TRBD1 matches 9 bases. Germline trimming cut 5 bases from V and 10 bases from J; bases unmatched to any gene: 3. Germline lookup yields CDR1 MNHEY and CDR2 SMNVEV (reference sequence). The CDR3 contains 13 residues. The CDR3 coding sequence is TGTGCCAGCAGTGAGGGGACAGGGTCACCCCTCCACTTT. Protein sequence: CASSEGTGSPLHF.

This clone is classed as medium-sized. The gene calls are TRBV12-1 and TRBJ2-1; whether TRBD1, the table's D call, matches the DNA was not checked. TRBV12-1 is marked as a pseudogene. The CDR3 contains 12 residues. CDR3 region: CASRGGYNEQFF. CDR3 nucleotides: TGTGCCAGCAGAGGGGGTTACAATGAGCAGTTCTTC.

The V call is TRBV18, the J call TRBJ2-3, with TRBD1 matching over 8 bases. J was trimmed by 2 bases and V by 2 bases; bases with no gene match: 9. CDR3 size: 17 residues. CDR1 and CDR2 from the germline V gene are KGHSH and LQKENI. CDR3 DNA: TGTGCCAGCTCACCATCGGGACAGGCAGGGAACACAGATACGCAGTATTTT. Amino acids: CASSPSGQAGNTDTQYF.

This clone has only a few counts. The chain combines TRBV7-2 with TRBJ2-7, with 9 bases identical to TRBD1. CDR3 length equals 14 residues. Germline loops: CDR1 SGHTA, CDR2 FQGNSA. V shed 2 bases and J 5 bases; nucleotides not matched to a gene: 4. The CDR3: CASSLRDRADEQYF. The CDR3 nucleotides read TGTGCCAGCAGCTTACGGGACAGGGCTGACGAGCAGTACTTC.

There are a few counts of this clone. The J gene is TRBJ2-1, the V gene TRBV5-4, with D possibly being TRBD2 (6 bases). The V end lost 0 bases, the J end lost 2 bases, and 9 bases lay between the germline ends. Germline V gives CDR1 SGHNT, CDR2 YYREEE (reference sequence). The CDR3 totals 15 residues. The CDR3 DNA follows: TGTGCCAGCAGCTTGGCATTAGCGGCCTACAATGAGCAGTTCTTC. Protein product: CASSLALAAYNEQFF.

The genes are TRBV5-1 and TRBJ2-7, with D tentatively TRBD1 (5 bases). This CDR3 region has 12 residues. V was pared by 4 bases and J by 3 bases, with 8 bases between. Germline CDR1 and CDR2: SGHRS and YFSETQ. For the CDR3, the DNA is TGCGCCAGCAGCACGGACATCTACGAGCAGTACTTC. As protein: CASSTDIYEQYF.

The V and J genes are TRBV11-2 and TRBJ1-1; D may be TRBD1 (5 bases). This CDR3 spans 14 amino acids. The V end lost 0 bases, the J end lost 5 bases, and 10 bases lay between the germline ends. Looked up from germline, CDR1 is SGHAT and CDR2 is FQNNGV. DNA for the CDR3: TGTGCCAGCAGCTTAGATAGGAGGGGAACTGAAGCTTTCTTT. It yields the protein CASSLDRRGTEAFF.

The chain is built from TRBV28 and TRBJ1-2, with D possibly being TRBD1 (6 bases). The CDR3 spans 12 residues. The germline V gene has CDR1 MDHEN and CDR2 SYDVKM. The V end lost 6 bases, the J end lost 7 bases, and 12 bases lay between the germline ends. CDR3 nucleotides: TGTGCCAGCAGCCAAGGGACATTTGGCTACACCTTC. Translating it yields CASSQGTFGYTF.

The CDR3 bases are TGTGCCTGGAGTGTGACAGTTAATCAGCCCCAGCATTTT. This translates into CAWSVTVNQPQHF. The chain has TRBV30 and TRBJ1-5; D possibly corresponds to TRBD1 (5 bases). With 0 bases removed from V and 4 bases from J, the gap between germline ends came to 7 bases. This CDR3 has 13 residues. Germline V lookup: CDR1 GTSNPN, CDR2 SVGIG (reference sequence).